This T cell receptor beta chain was identified during a study of CXCR3-negative and CXCR3-positive naive CD8 T cells. Whole-study context: Cumulative TRB read yield was 120 million to 150 million, averaging about 1.5 +/- 0.3 million per library.

Preparation of TRB cDNA libraries relied on 5' RACE carrying UMI labels. TCRdb reprocessed the 5' RACE reads, keeping one entry per CDR3 protein, no DNA. Its table records tens of thousands of distinct CDR3 sequences. Germline CDR1 and CDR2: SQVTM and ANQGSEA. This CDR3 has 14 residues. Sample: memory CD8+ T cells from blood. This clonotype was sampled from a human donor in good health. Some clones in this sample may be carry-over from other donors' samples. This chain joins TRBV29-1 and TRBJ1-2; no DNA is available, so the TRBD1 call from TCRdb remains unchecked. CDR3 loop: CSVGPGTENYGYTF.